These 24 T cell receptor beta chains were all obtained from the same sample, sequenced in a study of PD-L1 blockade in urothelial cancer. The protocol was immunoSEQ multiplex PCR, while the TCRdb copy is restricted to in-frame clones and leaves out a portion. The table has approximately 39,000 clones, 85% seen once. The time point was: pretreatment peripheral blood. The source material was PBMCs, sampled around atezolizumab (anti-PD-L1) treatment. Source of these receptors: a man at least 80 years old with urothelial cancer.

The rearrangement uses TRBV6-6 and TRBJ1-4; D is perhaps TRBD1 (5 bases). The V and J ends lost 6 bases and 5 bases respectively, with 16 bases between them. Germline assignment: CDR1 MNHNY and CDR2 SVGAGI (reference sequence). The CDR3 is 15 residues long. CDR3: CASRRNPGINEKLFF. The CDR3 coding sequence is TGTGCCAGCAGGAGAAACCCAGGGATAAATGAAAAACTGTTTTTT.

DNA of the CDR3: TGCGCCAGCAGCTGGCAGTACAATGAGCAGTTCTTC. Protein: CASSWQYNEQFF. This chain uses TRBV5-1 with TRBJ2-1; the D is unclear. Germline V gives CDR1 SGHRS, CDR2 YFSETQ. CDR3 length equals 12 residues. Trimming removed 3 bases at V and 4 bases at J, with 5 bases between.

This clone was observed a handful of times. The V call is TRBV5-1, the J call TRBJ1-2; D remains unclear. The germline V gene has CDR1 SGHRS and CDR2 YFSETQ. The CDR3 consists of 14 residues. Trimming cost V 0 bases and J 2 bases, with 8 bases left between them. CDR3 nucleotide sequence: TGCGCCAGCAGCTTGGAATCCAGGAACTATGGCTACACCTTC. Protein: CASSLESRNYGYTF.

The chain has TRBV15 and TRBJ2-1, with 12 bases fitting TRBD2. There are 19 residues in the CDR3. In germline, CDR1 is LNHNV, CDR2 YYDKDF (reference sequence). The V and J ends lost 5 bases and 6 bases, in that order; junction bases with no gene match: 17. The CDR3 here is CATSRRGPGLAGVLNEQFF. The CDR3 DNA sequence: TGTGCCACCAGCCGCCGGGGTCCGGGACTAGCGGGTGTCCTCAATGAGCAGTTCTTC.

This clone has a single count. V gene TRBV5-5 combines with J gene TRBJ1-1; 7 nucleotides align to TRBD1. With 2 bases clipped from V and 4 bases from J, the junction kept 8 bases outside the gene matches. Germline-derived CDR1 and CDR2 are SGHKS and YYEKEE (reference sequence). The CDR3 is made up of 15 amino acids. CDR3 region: CASSFAGGGGTEAFF. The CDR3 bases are TGTGCCAGCAGCTTTGCAGGGGGAGGAGGCACTGAAGCTTTCTTT.

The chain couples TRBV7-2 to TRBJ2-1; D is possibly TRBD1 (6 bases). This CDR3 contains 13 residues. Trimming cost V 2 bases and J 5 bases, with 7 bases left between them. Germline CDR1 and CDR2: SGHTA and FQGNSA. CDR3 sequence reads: CASSLYRDNEQFF. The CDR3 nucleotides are TGTGCCAGCAGCTTATACAGGGACAATGAGCAGTTCTTC.

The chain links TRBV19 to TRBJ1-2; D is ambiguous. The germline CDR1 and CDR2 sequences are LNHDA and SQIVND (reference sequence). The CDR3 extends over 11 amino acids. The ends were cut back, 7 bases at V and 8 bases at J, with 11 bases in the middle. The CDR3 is CASIDGEGYTF. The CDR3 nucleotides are TGTGCCAGTATCGATGGGGAGGGCTACACCTTC.

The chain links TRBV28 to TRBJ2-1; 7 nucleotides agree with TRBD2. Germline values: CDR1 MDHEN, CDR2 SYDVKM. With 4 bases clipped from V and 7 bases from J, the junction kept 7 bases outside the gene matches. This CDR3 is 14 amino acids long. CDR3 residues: CASSSLAVRNEQFF. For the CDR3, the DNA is TGTGCCAGCAGTTCCCTAGCGGTAAGGAATGAGCAGTTCTTC.

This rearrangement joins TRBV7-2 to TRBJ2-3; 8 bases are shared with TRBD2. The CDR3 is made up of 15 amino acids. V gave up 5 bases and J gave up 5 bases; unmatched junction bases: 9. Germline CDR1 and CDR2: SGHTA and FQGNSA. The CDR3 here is CASSPPGLDLDTQYF. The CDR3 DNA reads TGTGCCAGCAGCCCTCCGGGACTAGATTTAGATACGCAGTATTTT.

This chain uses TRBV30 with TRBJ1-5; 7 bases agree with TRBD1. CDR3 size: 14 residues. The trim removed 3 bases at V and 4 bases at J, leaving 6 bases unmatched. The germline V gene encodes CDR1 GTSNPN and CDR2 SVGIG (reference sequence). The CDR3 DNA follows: TGTGCCTGGAGCTCGACAGGGCTTAATCAGCCCCAGCATTTT. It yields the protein CAWSSTGLNQPQHF.

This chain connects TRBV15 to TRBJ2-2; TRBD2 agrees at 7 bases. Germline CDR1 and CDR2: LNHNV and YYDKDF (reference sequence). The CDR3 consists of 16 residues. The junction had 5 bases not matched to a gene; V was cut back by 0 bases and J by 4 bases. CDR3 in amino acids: CATSRDLGEGTGELFF. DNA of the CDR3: TGTGCCACCAGCAGAGATCTCGGGGAGGGCACCGGGGAGCTGTTTTTT.

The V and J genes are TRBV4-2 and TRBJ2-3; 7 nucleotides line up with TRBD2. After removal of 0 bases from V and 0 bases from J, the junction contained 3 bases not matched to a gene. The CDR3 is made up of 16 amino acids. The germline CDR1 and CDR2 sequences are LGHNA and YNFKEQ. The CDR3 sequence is CASSQDPAGSTDTQYF. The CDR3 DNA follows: TGTGCCAGCAGCCAAGATCCAGCGGGAAGCACAGATACGCAGTATTTT.

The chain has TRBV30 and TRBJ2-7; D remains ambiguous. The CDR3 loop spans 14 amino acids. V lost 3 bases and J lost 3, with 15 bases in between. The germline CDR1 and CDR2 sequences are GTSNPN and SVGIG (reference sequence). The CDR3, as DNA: TGTGCCTGGAGAAAACATACGTCGGGCTACGAGCAGTACTTC. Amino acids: CAWRKHTSGYEQYF.

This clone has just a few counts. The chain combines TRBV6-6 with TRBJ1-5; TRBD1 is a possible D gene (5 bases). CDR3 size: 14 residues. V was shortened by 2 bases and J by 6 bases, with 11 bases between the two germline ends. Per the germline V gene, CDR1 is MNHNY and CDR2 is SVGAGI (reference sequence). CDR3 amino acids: CASSYGQGSQPQHF. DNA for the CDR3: TGTGCCAGCAGTTACGGCCAGGGAAGTCAGCCCCAGCATTTT.

Here the CDR3 reads CASSFRPNRGTNTGELFF. The CDR3, as DNA: TGTGCCAGCAGCTTTAGGCCCAACAGGGGCACGAACACCGGGGAGCTGTTTTTT. This rearrangement joins TRBV11-2 to TRBJ2-2; 7 bases line up with TRBD1. Germline loops: CDR1 SGHAT, CDR2 FQNNGV. The CDR3 loop spans 18 amino acids. Trimming cost V 3 bases and J 0 bases; bases outside gene matches: 10.

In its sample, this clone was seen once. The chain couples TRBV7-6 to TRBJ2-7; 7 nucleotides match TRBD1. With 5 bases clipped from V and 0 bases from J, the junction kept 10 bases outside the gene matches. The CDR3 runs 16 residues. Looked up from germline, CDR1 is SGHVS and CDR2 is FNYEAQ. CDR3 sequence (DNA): TGTGCCAGCAGCCCGTCTGGGACAGTGAGCTCCTACGAGCAGTACTTC. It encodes CASSPSGTVSSYEQYF. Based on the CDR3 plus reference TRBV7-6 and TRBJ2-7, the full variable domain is GAGVSQSPRYKVTKRGQDVALRCDPISGHVSLYWYRQALGQGPEFLTYFNYEAQQDKSGLPNDRFSAERPEGSISTLTIQRTEQRDSAMYRCASSPSGTVSSYEQYFGPGTRLTVT.

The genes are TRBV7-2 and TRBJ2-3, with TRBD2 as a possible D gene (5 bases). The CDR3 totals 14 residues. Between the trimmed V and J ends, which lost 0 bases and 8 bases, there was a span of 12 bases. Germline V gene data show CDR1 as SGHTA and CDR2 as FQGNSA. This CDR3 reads CASSLALRGGTQYF. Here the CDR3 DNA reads TGTGCCAGCAGCTTAGCGCTTCGTGGAGGTACGCAGTATTTT.

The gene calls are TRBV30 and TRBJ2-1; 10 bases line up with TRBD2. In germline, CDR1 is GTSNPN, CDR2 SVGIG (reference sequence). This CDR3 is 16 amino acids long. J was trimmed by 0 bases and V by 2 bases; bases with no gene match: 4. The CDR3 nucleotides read TGTGCCTGGAGTCTCACTAGCGGGGTCTCCTACAATGAGCAGTTCTTC. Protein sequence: CAWSLTSGVSYNEQFF.

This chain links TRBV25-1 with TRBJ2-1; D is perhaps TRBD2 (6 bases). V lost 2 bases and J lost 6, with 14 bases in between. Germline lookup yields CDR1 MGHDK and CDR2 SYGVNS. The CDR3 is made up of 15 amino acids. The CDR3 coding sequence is TGTGCCAGCAGTGAACCCACCCCTAGCGCCAATGAGCAGTTCTTC. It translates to CASSEPTPSANEQFF.

CDR3 residues: CASRLRRKANTGELFF. The CDR3 region has the DNA TGTGCAAGTCGCTTAAGGAGAAAAGCGAACACCGGGGAGCTGTTTTTT. The chain joins TRBV12-2 to TRBJ2-2; the table's D call of TRBD2 was not tested on the DNA. TRBV12-2 is a pseudogene locus. The CDR3 spans 16 residues.

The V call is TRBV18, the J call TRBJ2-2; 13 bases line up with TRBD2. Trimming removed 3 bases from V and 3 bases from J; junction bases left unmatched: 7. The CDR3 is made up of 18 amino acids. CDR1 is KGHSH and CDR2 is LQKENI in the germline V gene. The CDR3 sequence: CASSPLGLAGLDTGELFF. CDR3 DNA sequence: TGTGCCAGCTCACCTTTGGGACTAGCGGGATTGGACACCGGGGAGCTGTTTTTT.

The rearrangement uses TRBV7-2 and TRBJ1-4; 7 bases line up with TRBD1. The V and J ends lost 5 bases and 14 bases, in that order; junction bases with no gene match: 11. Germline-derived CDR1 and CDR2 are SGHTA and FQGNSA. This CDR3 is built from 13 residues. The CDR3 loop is CASSVRQGNSLFF. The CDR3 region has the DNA TGTGCCAGCAGCGTTCGACAGGGTAACTCGCTGTTTTTT. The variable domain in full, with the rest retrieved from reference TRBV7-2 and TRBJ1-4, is GAGVSQSPSNKVTEKGKDVELRCDPISGHTALYWYRQSLGQGLEFLIYFQGNSAPDKSGLPSDRFSAERTGGSVSTLTIQRTQQEDSAVYLCASSVRQGNSLFFGSGTQLSVL.

CDR3 protein: CASSLAGARTEAFF. The CDR3 coding sequence is TGTGCCAGCAGCTTAGCAGGGGCTCGCACTGAAGCTTTCTTT. This sequence joins TRBV7-2 and TRBJ1-1, with D possibly matching TRBD1 (5 bases). The V and J ends lost 0 bases and 4 bases respectively, with 9 bases between them. The CDR3 is made up of 14 amino acids. From germline, CDR1 is SGHTA and CDR2 FQGNSA.

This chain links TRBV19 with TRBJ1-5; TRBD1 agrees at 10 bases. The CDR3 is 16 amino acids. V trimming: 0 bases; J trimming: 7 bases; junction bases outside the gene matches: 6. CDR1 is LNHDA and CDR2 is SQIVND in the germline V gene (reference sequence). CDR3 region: CASSIDLGTGVQPQHF. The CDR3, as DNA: TGTGCCAGTAGTATAGATCTTGGGACAGGGGTCCAGCCCCAGCATTTT.